A single TCR beta chain is shown here with its context. The data derive from a study of OX40 agonist ivuxolimab in advanced cancers. Method: immunoSEQ multiplex PCR; TCRdb's copy keeps in-frame clones and lacks some. The sample lists tens of thousands of clones, 84% occurring once. Sequences were derived from CD4+ or CD8+ T cells sorted from blood, sampled in a trial of the OX40 agonist ivuxolimab. This TCR was sampled from an adult with an advanced solid tumor such as melanoma, head and neck, liver or kidney cancer.

The CDR3 sequence is CASSIDRREREKLFF. The CDR3 nucleotides are TGTGCCAGTAGTATAGATCGTCGTGAACGGGAAAAACTGTTTTTT. J is TRBJ1-4 and V is TRBV19; no firm D call. V gave up 0 bases and J gave up 8 bases, with 13 bases separating them. The CDR3 sequence is 15 residues long. CDR1 is LNHDA, CDR2 SQIVND, per germline (reference sequence). The full variable domain, completed using reference TRBV19 and TRBJ1-4, is DGGITQSPKYLFRKEGQNVTLSCEQNLNHDAMYWYRQDPGQGLRLIYYSQIVNDFQKGDIAEGYSVSREKKESFPLTVTSAQKNPTAFYLCASSIDRREREKLFFGSGTQLSVL.